These 15 T cell receptor beta chains originate from one sample sequenced in a study of Ad26.COV2.S vaccination and SARS-CoV-2 variants. Assay: immunoSEQ multiplex PCR; the TCRdb copy retains only in-frame clones and omits some. The data contain hundreds of thousands of clones, roughly 90% of them seen just once; the ten biggest clones take up around 1.4%. Treatment noted: some 19 received Ad26.COV2.S at low or high dose, single or two shots; roughly five received placebo; per-sample allocation not given. Vaccine and placebo recipients were sampled on day 63 after the first injection. The sequences come from peripheral blood, collected in a trial of Ad26.COV2.S vaccine versus placebo. The receptors come from a person aged 18-60 years who received the Ad26.COV2.S COVID-19 vaccine or a placebo.

This rearrangement joins TRBV24-1 to TRBJ2-1; no definite D call. The CDR3 totals 14 residues. Per the germline V gene, CDR1 is KGHDR and CDR2 is SFDVKD. V was shortened by 5 bases and J by 5 bases, with 12 bases between the two germline ends. CDR3 bases: TGTGCCACCAGTGCCCTAGGAGAAGACAATGAGCAGTTCTTC. It yields the protein CATSALGEDNEQFF.

This chain links TRBV10-3 with TRBJ2-4; 9 positions agree with TRBD1. The V and J ends lost 3 bases and 8 bases, in that order; junction bases with no gene match: 5. CDR1 ENHRY and CDR2 SYGVKD come from the germline V gene. This CDR3 contains 14 residues. CDR3 protein: CAISEGTGMYIQYF. In DNA, the CDR3 is TGTGCCATCAGTGAAGGGACAGGGATGTACATTCAGTACTTC.

V usage is TRBV30 and J usage is TRBJ1-5, with 7 bases identical to TRBD1. V dropped 0 bases and J dropped 4; count of bases not matched to a gene: 3. The CDR3 has 14 amino acids. CDR1 GTSNPN and CDR2 SVGIG come from the germline V gene (reference sequence). CDR3 coding DNA: TGTGCCTGGAGTGTACTGGACAGGAATCAGCCCCAGCATTTT. Protein product: CAWSVLDRNQPQHF.

This chain connects TRBV30 to TRBJ1-5; possibly TRBD1 for D (5 bases). The CDR3 has 15 residues. Germline CDR1 and CDR2: GTSNPN and SVGIG (reference sequence). V lost 2 bases to trimming and J lost 5 bases, with 16 bases between them. The CDR3 bases are TGTGCCTGGAGTTCTAAGACAGCCCGTTATCAGCCCCAGCATTTT. Its protein product is CAWSSKTARYQPQHF.

This sequence joins TRBV19 and TRBJ2-6, with TRBD2 matching over 7 bases. The CDR3 consists of 19 residues. Trimming removed 6 bases from V and 0 bases from J; junction bases left unmatched: 14. Germline CDR1 LNHDA, CDR2 SQIVND (reference sequence). The DNA of the CDR3 is TGTGCCAGTAGGACCTTGGGGGGGGATCCTATCTCTGGGGCCAACGTCCTGACTTTC. Translated, it gives CASRTLGGDPISGANVLTF.

This clone was seen a single time. V usage is TRBV3-1 (or the pseudogene TRBV3-2) and J usage is TRBJ2-2, with 7 positions matching TRBD1. The CDR3 has 15 residues. V dropped 5 bases and J dropped 1; count of bases not matched to a gene: 4. Germline values: CDR1 LGHDT, CDR2 YNNKEL (reference sequence). CDR3 in amino acids: CASSVDRVNTGELFF. The CDR3 bases are TGTGCCAGCAGCGTAGACAGGGTGAACACCGGGGAGCTGTTTTTT.

A word on this clone: The identical CDR3 is also encoded by other nucleotide sequences in the sample. The V call is TRBV18, the J call TRBJ2-7; TRBD1 might be the D (6 bases). This CDR3 is built from 13 residues. Germline CDR1 reads KGHSH; CDR2 reads LQKENI. V shed 3 bases and J shed 2 bases, with 8 bases lying between them. The DNA of the CDR3 is TGTGCCAGCTCACCGGACAGAACCTACGAGCAGTACTTC. Translation gives CASSPDRTYEQYF.

V and J are TRBV12-3 or TRBV12-4 and TRBJ1-2; 8 bases agree with TRBD1. J lost 5 bases, V lost 7 bases, and 6 bases had no gene match. The CDR3 sequence is 13 residues long. The DNA of the CDR3 is TGTGCCAGCACCCCAGGACAGGGATATGGCTACACCTTC. This gives the protein CASTPGQGYGYTF.

The V call is TRBV12-3 or TRBV12-4, the J call TRBJ2-2, with D unclear. The CDR3 contains 12 residues. V was cut by 4 bases and J by 4 bases, with 4 bases left in between. In nucleotides, the CDR3 is TGTGCCAGCAGTTACACCACCGGGGAGCTGTTTTTT. This sequence encodes CASSYTTGELFF.

This clone was counted only a few times. The chain is built from TRBV19 and TRBJ1-1, with D maybe TRBD1 (6 bases). The V and J ends lost 5 bases and 6 bases respectively, with 10 bases between them. The CDR3 totals 12 residues. Per germline, CDR1 LNHDA and CDR2 SQIVND (reference sequence). In DNA form, the CDR3 reads TGTGCCAGTAGTTGGGGGGGCCCTGAAGCTTTCTTT. It yields the protein CASSWGGPEAFF. Variable domain in full (rest from reference TRBV19 and TRBJ1-1): DGGITQSPKYLFRKEGQNVTLSCEQNLNHDAMYWYRQDPGQGLRLIYYSQIVNDFQKGDIAEGYSVSREKKESFPLTVTSAQKNPTAFYLCASSWGGPEAFFGQGTRLTVV.

The chain links TRBV7-2 to TRBJ1-5; D gene ambiguous. Germline lookup yields CDR1 SGHTA and CDR2 FQGNSA. This CDR3 has 14 amino acids. Trimming shortened V by 4 bases and J by 7 bases, and 14 bases separated the two germline ends. CDR3 DNA: TGTGCCAGCAGCTCCCAGGCTACCGTACAGCCCCAGCATTTT. Translated: CASSSQATVQPQHF.

The rearrangement links TRBV12-3 or TRBV12-4 to TRBJ1-4; D remains unclear. V lost 2 bases to trimming and J lost 8 bases, with 9 bases between them. The CDR3 sequence is 13 residues long. The CDR3 here is CASSLIGSEKLFF. CDR3 nucleotide sequence: TGTGCCAGCAGTTTAATCGGTTCCGAAAAACTGTTTTTT.

Turning to this clone: The identical CDR3 is also encoded by other nucleotide sequences in the sample. V is TRBV5-1 and J is TRBJ1-2; 12 bases are a match to TRBD1. CDR3 length: 15 amino acids. Trimming at V came to 4 bases and at J to 8 bases, leaving 9 bases not matched to a gene. CDR1 SGHRS and CDR2 YFSETQ come from the germline V gene. The CDR3 reads CASSLEGQGAGGYTF. The DNA of the CDR3 is TGCGCCAGCAGCCTGGAGGGACAGGGGGCCGGAGGCTACACCTTC.

The rearrangement links TRBV19 to TRBJ2-7; the D is unclear. In germline, CDR1 is LNHDA, CDR2 SQIVND (reference sequence). This CDR3 is 16 amino acids long. The V gene lost 0 bases and the J gene lost 1 base, with 13 bases spanning the gap. CDR3 loop: CASSIDPIGRSYEQYF. The CDR3 nucleotides are TGTGCCAGTAGTATAGACCCCATTGGGCGGTCCTACGAGCAGTACTTC.

This clone was seen a handful of times. This sequence joins TRBV7-9 and TRBJ1-6; 7 nucleotides align to TRBD1. CDR3 size: 15 residues. The germline CDR1 and CDR2 sequences are SEHNR and FQNEAQ (reference sequence). The J segment lost 3 bases and the V segment lost 5 bases, leaving 4 bases of the junction unmatched. The chain's CDR3 is CASSPTGDYNSPLHF. In DNA, the CDR3 is TGTGCCAGCAGCCCCACAGGGGACTATAATTCACCCCTCCACTTT.